The 8 T cell receptor beta chains below all came from one sample that was sequenced in a study of beta chain features in type 1 diabetes. Whole-study findings and limits: In every one of the four CD4+ subsets, TCRB CDR3s were moderately but significantly shorter in Type 1 diabetes patients.

As every portion of the isolated RNA was reverse transcribed, the sequencing read expressed TCRB transcripts. The assay was immunoSEQ multiplex PCR, and TCRdb's table has in-frame clones only and misses some. This table holds about 740,000 clones, around 15% found once. The antigens these receptors bind are not known. The sequencing input was naive CD4+ T cells from blood. The source is a man between 18 and 35 years old with type 1 diabetes.

Only a few counts were recorded for this clone. The CDR3 region is CASSFGELYGYTF. Here the CDR3 DNA reads TGCGCCAGCAGCTTTGGAGAATTATATGGCTACACCTTC. J is TRBJ1-2 and V is TRBV5-1; D is undetermined. CDR1 and CDR2 from the germline V gene are SGHRS and YFSETQ. The CDR3 contains 13 residues. Deletions cut 2 bases from V and 5 bases from J, with 10 bases between.

This clone has a handful of counts. The rearrangement joins TRBV10-3 to TRBJ1-3, with D unclear. The germline V and J ends were trimmed by 4 bases and 0 bases, with 7 bases remaining between them. The CDR3 covers 14 residues. Germline CDR1 ENHRY, CDR2 SYGVKD. The CDR3 loop reads CAISVDPSGNTIYF. CDR3 in DNA: TGTGCCATCAGTGTGGATCCCTCTGGAAACACCATATATTTT.

V usage is TRBV7-9 and J usage is TRBJ1-2; 8 bases map to TRBD1. This CDR3 spans 14 amino acids. V was clipped by 5 bases and J by 5 bases; unmatched bases: 7. Germline V gives CDR1 SEHNR, CDR2 FQNEAQ (reference sequence). The CDR3 loop reads CASSPGQGGYGYTF. The CDR3 DNA follows: TGTGCCAGCAGCCCCGGACAGGGAGGTTATGGCTACACCTTC.

J is TRBJ1-5 and V is TRBV7-2; the D gene is possibly TRBD1 (6 bases). V lost 5 bases to trimming and J lost 0 bases, with 11 bases between them. The germline gives CDR1 SGHTA, CDR2 FQGNSA. The CDR3 runs to 15 residues. CDR3 DNA sequence: TGTGCCAGCAGCCAGACAGGATTTAGCAATCAGCCCCAGCATTTT. This translates into CASSQTGFSNQPQHF.

This clone occurred a few times. The chain is built from TRBV9 and TRBJ2-3, with D hard to call. Germline V gene data show CDR1 as SGDLS and CDR2 as YYNGEE. The V and J ends lost 3 bases and 2 bases respectively, with 7 bases between them. CDR3 length equals 13 residues. CDR3 sequence (DNA): TGTGCCAGCAGCGGCCCAGCCACAGATACGCAGTATTTT. Residues: CASSGPATDTQYF.

This clone was picked up a small number of times. The chain joins TRBV28 to TRBJ2-7; perhaps TRBD1 as D (5 bases). The CDR3 sequence is 13 residues long. CDR1 MDHEN and CDR2 SYDVKM come from the germline V gene. Trimming removed 2 bases at V and 3 bases at J, with 8 bases between. CDR3 residues: CASSLTGLYEQYF. The CDR3 DNA sequence: TGTGCCAGCAGTTTAACAGGCCTCTACGAGCAGTACTTC.

The chain uses TRBV30 and TRBJ1-2, with a possible D match to TRBD1 (6 bases). CDR1 and CDR2 (germline): GTSNPN, SVGIG (reference sequence). This CDR3 spans 13 amino acids. V lost 2 bases to trimming and J lost 7 bases, with 14 bases between them. The CDR3 DNA reads as TGTGCCTGGAGTCTTGGAGGGGGAGCTGGCTACACCTTC. Translated, it gives CAWSLGGGAGYTF. Full variable domain (rest looked up from reference TRBV30 and TRBJ1-2): SQTIHQWPATLVQPVGSPLSLECTVEGTSNPNLYWYRQAAGRGLQLLFYSVGIGQISSEVPQNLSASRPQDRQFILSSKKLLLSDSGFYLCAWSLGGGAGYTFGSGTRLTVV.

The chain uses TRBV5-4 and TRBJ2-1; 9 positions agree with TRBD2. From germline, CDR1 is SGHNT and CDR2 YYREEE (reference sequence). Unmatched junction bases numbered 10, after V lost 3 bases and J lost 0 bases. The CDR3 spans 18 residues. CDR3 loop: CASSSLTSGQSSYNEQFF. The CDR3 nucleotides read TGTGCCAGCAGCTCACTTACTAGCGGGCAAAGCTCCTACAATGAGCAGTTCTTC.